A single sample gave rise to the 18 T cell receptor beta chains below, sequenced in a study of CD8 T cells in Susac syndrome. Reverse transcription of roughly 0.5 to 1 ug RNA used random hexamers. TCRdb called the immunoSEQ multiplex PCR reads again in MiXCR, with one record for every CDR3 protein. The table has roughly 140,000 distinct CDR3 sequences, about 94% seen once. The specimen sequenced was CD8+ T cells from PBMCs. The receptor set was obtained from a human donor with multiple sclerosis.

The chain is built from TRBV7-9 and TRBJ2-6; unclear D gene. This CDR3 spans 15 amino acids. Trimming took off 3 bases at V and 3 bases at J, with 9 bases between the two ends. Germline CDR1 SEHNR, CDR2 FQNEAQ (reference sequence). In DNA form, the CDR3 reads TGTGCCAGCAGCTTTGCCAGAATTGGGGCCAACGTCCTGACTTTC. Amino acid sequence: CASSFARIGANVLTF.

The chain is built from TRBV15 and TRBJ2-7; D unresolved. The CDR3 extends over 15 amino acids. Germline V gene sequence: CDR1 LNHNV, CDR2 YYDKDF (reference sequence). V was pared by 3 bases and J by 2 bases, with 14 bases between. The CDR3 bases are TGTGCCACCAGCAGGAGTCGGCGGCCGACCTACGAGCAGTACTTC. It yields the protein CATSRSRRPTYEQYF.

The V call is TRBV30, the J call TRBJ1-2, with 8 bases that match TRBD1. Germline loops: CDR1 GTSNPN, CDR2 SVGIG (reference sequence). There are 14 residues in the CDR3. With V trimmed by 0 bases and J by 12 bases, 12 bases remained unmatched. The CDR3 spells CAWSVPGQGSVDTF. As DNA, the CDR3 is TGTGCCTGGAGTGTACCCGGACAGGGCTCGGTGGACACCTTC.

The chain recombines TRBV9 with TRBJ2-5; tentatively, D is TRBD1 (5 bases). Trimming left V 3 bases short and J 2 bases short, with 8 bases between. Germline V CDR1 and CDR2: SGDLS, YYNGEE. The CDR3 spans 13 residues. The CDR3: CASSAQGQETQYF. Written as DNA, the CDR3 is TGTGCCAGCAGCGCCCAGGGACAAGAGACCCAGTACTTC. Full variable domain (remainder filled in from reference TRBV9 and TRBJ2-5): DSGVTQTPKHLITATGQRVTLRCSPRSGDLSVYWYQQSLDQGLQFLIQYYNGEERAKGNILERFSAQQFPDLHSELNLSSLELGDSALYFCASSAQGQETQYFGPGTRLLVL.

The V and J genes are TRBV15 and TRBJ2-1; TRBD2 aligns across 7 bases. The CDR3 extends over 17 amino acids. V trimming: 5 bases; J trimming: 2 bases; junction bases outside the gene matches: 12. CDR1 is LNHNV and CDR2 is YYDKDF in the germline V gene (reference sequence). The CDR3 coding sequence is TGTGCCACCAGCTCTCCCGGGGGGTCGGGAGCCTACAATGAGCAGTTCTTC. It translates to CATSSPGGSGAYNEQFF.

The chain has TRBV24-1 and TRBJ2-3, with a weak D call TRBD2 (6 bases). Germline V lookup: CDR1 KGHDR, CDR2 SFDVKD. The germline V and J ends were trimmed by 0 bases and 6 bases, with 9 bases remaining between them. The CDR3 is 14 residues long. The DNA for the CDR3 is TGTGCCACCAGTGATTTGCAGGCGGGGGATACGCAGTATTTT. As protein: CATSDLQAGDTQYF.

This chain links TRBV7-8 with TRBJ1-1; a weak D match, TRBD1 (5 bases). V was pared by 10 bases and J by 4 bases, with 19 bases between. This CDR3 contains 14 residues. Germline V gene lookup returns CDR1 SGHVS and CDR2 FQNEAQ. In nucleotides, the CDR3 is TGTGCCACCTCGGCTGGGGGGGATGGCACTGAAGCTTTCTTT. The encoded protein is CATSAGGDGTEAFF.

This clonotype was detected only a few times. V usage is TRBV7-9 and J usage is TRBJ2-2, with unresolved D. The CDR3 runs to 12 residues. From germline, CDR1 is SEHNR and CDR2 FQNEAQ (reference sequence). V lost 8 bases and J 3 bases, leaving 7 bases between the germline ends. The CDR3 spells CASGRDTGELFF. The CDR3 nucleotides read TGTGCCAGCGGTAGGGACACCGGGGAGCTGTTTTTT.

This clonotype was detected once. The chain employs TRBV28 and TRBJ1-5, with TRBD1 matching over 7 bases. Germline V gene lookup returns CDR1 MDHEN and CDR2 SYDVKM. J gave up 3 bases and V 6 bases, and 5 bases lay outside the gene matches. The CDR3 is made up of 14 amino acids. CDR3 loop: CASSLRGPNQPQHF. CDR3 nucleotide sequence: TGTGCCAGCAGCCTAAGGGGGCCCAATCAGCCCCAGCATTTT.

This clonotype was recorded once. The chain couples TRBV2 to TRBJ1-2; TRBD1 matches 10 bases. This CDR3 region has 16 residues. Per the germline V gene, CDR1 is SNHLY and CDR2 is FYNNEI. V lost 6 bases and J lost 4; bases outside the gene matches: 11. CDR3 residues: CASRDRDRGGLYGYTF. As DNA, the CDR3 is TGTGCCAGCAGAGATCGGGACAGGGGCGGGCTCTATGGCTACACCTTC.

The V and J genes are TRBV25-1 and TRBJ2-7; TRBD1 matches 10 bases. Germline V gene sequence: CDR1 MGHDK, CDR2 SYGVNS. There are 16 residues in the CDR3. Trimming cost V 4 bases and J 0 bases; bases outside gene matches: 6. This chain's CDR3 is CASSGSRTGGSYEQYF. The CDR3 bases are TGTGCCAGCAGTGGATCAAGGACAGGGGGCTCCTACGAGCAGTACTTC.

This clonotype was seen once. The genes are TRBV13 and TRBJ1-2; 7 positions agree with TRBD1. Trimming at V came to 0 bases and at J to 6 bases, leaving 1 base not matched to a gene. Germline CDR1 is PRHDT and CDR2 is FYEKMQ (reference sequence). The CDR3 covers 13 residues. The CDR3 reads CASSLGQGDGYTF. DNA of the CDR3: TGTGCCAGCAGCTTAGGGCAGGGGGATGGCTACACCTTC.

The rearrangement uses TRBV7-9 and TRBJ2-3; D gene unclear. Deletions cut 3 bases from V and 1 base from J, with 11 bases between. CDR3 size: 15 residues. Germline CDR1 reads SEHNR; CDR2 reads FQNEAQ (reference sequence). CDR3 in DNA: TGTGCCAGCAGCTTGGGCATCCTCCGCACAGATACGCAGTATTTT. Its protein is CASSLGILRTDTQYF.

The chain has TRBV29-1 and TRBJ1-1; D might be TRBD1 (6 bases). The germline gives CDR1 SQVTM, CDR2 ANQGSEA. V lost 8 bases and J 10 bases, leaving 20 bases between the germline ends. CDR3 size: 12 residues. In nucleotides, the CDR3 is TGCAGCACCCAACAGGGCGGAGTGGGAGCTTTCTTT. This encodes CSTQQGGVGAFF.

The chain links TRBV7-9 to TRBJ1-1; unclear D gene. Germline CDR1 is SEHNR and CDR2 is FQNEAQ (reference sequence). The V gene lost 2 bases and the J gene lost 0 bases, with 10 bases spanning the gap. This CDR3 is built from 15 residues. The CDR3 spells CASSLPGRVNTEAFF. CDR3 DNA: TGTGCCAGCAGCTTACCGGGGAGGGTGAACACTGAAGCTTTCTTT.

This clonotype has just one count. This sequence joins TRBV5-4 and TRBJ1-2; D gene unclear. Germline V gives CDR1 SGHNT, CDR2 YYREEE (reference sequence). V was clipped by 1 base and J by 8 bases, with 9 bases between them. This CDR3 comprises 12 residues. DNA of the CDR3: TGTGCCAGCAGCTTGAAAGTGGGAGGCTACACCTTC. Residues: CASSLKVGGYTF.

The chain employs TRBV20-1 and TRBJ1-3; the D gene is possibly TRBD1 (6 bases). CDR3 length equals 14 residues. Germline loops: CDR1 DFQATT, CDR2 SNEGSKA (reference sequence). The V end lost 7 bases, the J end lost 2 bases, and 15 bases lay between the germline ends. The CDR3 loop reads CSGGGGGTGNTIYF. DNA of the CDR3: TGCAGTGGAGGAGGGGGAGGGACTGGAAACACCATATATTTT.

This chain joins TRBV6-5 and TRBJ2-2; tentatively, D is TRBD2 (5 bases). The CDR3 runs 14 residues. V was clipped by 4 bases and J by 7 bases, with 13 bases between them. Germline V gene sequence: CDR1 MNHEY, CDR2 SVGAGI. This CDR3 is CASSLSTGNGELFF. CDR3 nucleotide sequence: TGTGCCAGCAGTTTGTCGACGGGGAACGGGGAGCTGTTTTTT.